A single T cell receptor beta chain is shown here with its context. Antigen: not known. This record comes from a study of Ad26.COV2.S vaccination and SARS-CoV-2 variants. The treatment here: around 19 received Ad26.COV2.S at low or high dose, single or two shots; 5 received placebo; per-sample allocation not given. Sampling happened 63 days after the first vaccine or placebo injection. V was clipped by 8 bases and J by 4 bases; unmatched bases: 5. The germline CDR1 and CDR2 sequences are SNHLY and FYNNEI. The CDR3 sequence is 13 residues long. The study, taken as a whole, reports: Substantial breadth was reported for post-vaccination spike-specific CD8+ and CD4+ T cells.

Generated by immunoSEQ multiplex PCR, the TCRdb table keeps only in-frame clones and is missing some. The data show under 550,000 clones, with 88% seen just once and approximately 4% held by the top ten. This clonotype was sampled from a person aged 18-60 years who received the Ad26.COV2.S COVID-19 vaccine or a placebo. Here the sequenced sample was peripheral blood, taken in a trial of Ad26.COV2.S vaccine versus placebo. The chain carries TRBV2 and TRBJ1-2; 9 positions agree with TRBD1. The CDR3 here is CASWGQGLYGYTF. CDR3 nucleotides: TGTGCCAGCTGGGGACAGGGCCTCTATGGCTACACCTTC.